One and the same sample provided the 29 T cell receptor beta chains below, sequenced in a study of monozygotic twins with inflammatory bowel disease. TCRdb re-called the 5' RACE reads and gives one entry per CDR3 protein, without DNA. The sample's table shows approximately 340,000 distinct CDR3 sequences. Sequencing was performed on blood. The receptors derive from a human donor with ulcerative colitis or Crohn's disease, or a healthy co-twin of an affected twin (not recorded which).

V usage is TRBV10-3 and J usage is TRBJ2-7; TCRdb selects TRBD1, and the lack of DNA leaves this call unchecked. CDR3 size: 14 residues. CDR1 is ENHRY, CDR2 SYGVKD, per germline. CDR3 sequence reads: CAISRTGETYEQYF.

The chain combines TRBV3-1 with TRBJ2-7. From germline, CDR1 is LGHDT and CDR2 YNNKEL (reference sequence). The CDR3 has 16 residues. This chain's CDR3 is CASSPRTTQSSYEQYF.

The chain uses TRBV20-1 and TRBJ1-5. The germline V gene encodes CDR1 DFQATT and CDR2 SNEGSKA (reference sequence). CDR3 length: 15 residues. The chain's CDR3 is CSARERGDLNQPQHF.

This chain joins TRBV11-1 and TRBJ2-7; TCRdb outputs TRBD1, but without DNA this stays unchecked. The CDR3 is made up of 14 amino acids. Looked up from germline, CDR1 is SGHAT and CDR2 is FQDESV (reference sequence). CDR3 loop: CASSSGTGGYEQYF.

V is TRBV18 and J is TRBJ1-5. The CDR3 extends over 15 amino acids. Germline-derived CDR1 and CDR2 are KGHSH and LQKENI. CDR3 sequence reads: CASSLSKGMQQPQHF.

The chain has TRBV10-3 and TRBJ1-2; TCRdb proposes TRBD1, but this gene call is untestable without DNA. Germline V gene data show CDR1 as ENHRY and CDR2 as SYGVKD. The CDR3 totals 17 residues. The CDR3: CAISESGQGLGNYGYTF.

The chain is built from TRBV11-2 and TRBJ2-7. The CDR3 totals 12 residues. Per germline, CDR1 SGHAT and CDR2 FQNNGV. CDR3 in amino acids: CASSLTKYEQYF.

V is TRBV18 and J is TRBJ2-1; the TRBD1 assignment by TCRdb is unverifiable without DNA. Germline values: CDR1 KGHSH, CDR2 LQKENI. This CDR3 region has 17 residues. CDR3 loop: CASSRSMTDGSYNEQFF.

The V call is TRBV18, the J call TRBJ2-7; TCRdb names TRBD1, which stays unverified in the absence of DNA. The CDR3 has 14 residues. Germline CDR1 KGHSH, CDR2 LQKENI. The CDR3 sequence is CASSLDSLSYEQYF.

The rearrangement links TRBV5-1 to TRBJ1-4; the D call from TCRdb, TRBD1, cannot be confirmed without DNA. Germline V gene data show CDR1 as SGHRS and CDR2 as YFSETQ. The CDR3 is 18 residues long. The CDR3 here is CASSRTTGGAATNEKLFF. The whole variable domain, remainder taken from reference TRBV5-1 and TRBJ1-4, is KAGVTQTPRYLIKTRGQQVTLSCSPISGHRSVSWYQQTPGQGLQFLFEYFSETQRNKGNFPGRFSGRQFSNSRSEMNVSTLELGDSALYLCASSRTTGGAATNEKLFFGSGTQLSVL.

The chain carries TRBV7-2 and TRBJ2-7. The CDR3 sequence is 16 residues long. In germline, CDR1 is SGHTA, CDR2 FQGNSA. CDR3 sequence: CASSPYSVGPSYEQYF.

The chain links TRBV20-1 to TRBJ1-1. Germline V CDR1 and CDR2: DFQATT, SNEGSKA (reference sequence). There are 14 residues in the CDR3. This CDR3 is CSARASGVNTEAFF.

The rearrangement uses TRBV7-2 and TRBJ2-3; TCRdb picks TRBD1, but there is no DNA to check that call. The V gene's germline CDR1 is SGHTA and CDR2 FQGNSA. This CDR3 comprises 15 residues. The CDR3 loop reads CASSLMGGGEDTQYF.

The chain combines TRBV9 with TRBJ2-7; TCRdb's D call of TRBD2 is untestable without DNA. The germline CDR1 and CDR2 sequences are SGDLS and YYNGEE. The CDR3 has 15 amino acids. Here the CDR3 reads CASSVASQVTYEQYF.

The J gene is TRBJ1-4, the V gene TRBV7-2. The CDR3 has 15 residues. Germline-derived CDR1 and CDR2 are SGHTA and FQGNSA. CDR3 sequence reads: CASRDRLSGHEKLFF.

V is TRBV12-3 or TRBV12-4 and J is TRBJ2-1; TCRdb's assignment of TRBD2 cannot be checked, as there is no DNA. The CDR3 totals 14 residues. The CDR3 loop reads CASSSGTSGNEQFF.

The rearrangement links TRBV20-1 to TRBJ2-3; TCRdb's D call of TRBD1 is untestable without DNA. This CDR3 is 13 amino acids long. CDR1 and CDR2 (germline): DFQATT, SNEGSKA (reference sequence). CDR3 residues: CSAPRRGRDTQYF.

The chain recombines TRBV5-1 with TRBJ2-7. The CDR3 has 15 amino acids. Germline CDR1 reads SGHRS; CDR2 reads YFSETQ. The CDR3 protein is CASSLETGTTYEQYF. The complete variable domain, with remaining parts taken from reference TRBV5-1 and TRBJ2-7, reads KAGVTQTPRYLIKTRGQQVTLSCSPISGHRSVSWYQQTPGQGLQFLFEYFSETQRNKGNFPGRFSGRQFSNSRSEMNVSTLELGDSALYLCASSLETGTTYEQYFGPGTRLTVT.

The chain combines TRBV20-1 with TRBJ1-2. There are 13 residues in the CDR3. The germline V gene has CDR1 DFQATT and CDR2 SNEGSKA (reference sequence). The CDR3 reads CSARGTAGYGYTF.

The chain couples TRBV12-3 or TRBV12-4 to TRBJ2-1; TCRdb outputs TRBD2, but without DNA this stays unchecked. The CDR3 totals 17 residues. The CDR3 sequence: CASSLSLAGGLGNEQFF.

This chain joins TRBV7-2 and TRBJ2-3; without DNA, the TCRdb call of TRBD1 cannot be checked. The CDR3 covers 17 residues. Germline lookup yields CDR1 SGHTA and CDR2 FQGNSA. The CDR3 here is CASSTPGGRPSTDTQYF.

The J gene is TRBJ2-1, the V gene TRBV10-3; TCRdb picks TRBD1, but there is no DNA to check that call. CDR1 is ENHRY and CDR2 is SYGVKD in the germline V gene. The CDR3 runs to 14 residues. The CDR3 sequence is CAIRGGRNIYEQFF.

The chain uses TRBV5-1 and TRBJ1-2. The germline V gene has CDR1 SGHRS and CDR2 YFSETQ. The CDR3 contains 12 residues. The CDR3 sequence is CASGSRNNGYTF. The variable domain in full, with the rest retrieved from reference TRBV5-1 and TRBJ1-2, is KAGVTQTPRYLIKTRGQQVTLSCSPISGHRSVSWYQQTPGQGLQFLFEYFSETQRNKGNFPGRFSGRQFSNSRSEMNVSTLELGDSALYLCASGSRNNGYTFGSGTRLTVV.

The rearrangement links TRBV19 to TRBJ2-5; the TCRdb call, TRBD1, lacks DNA for checking. This CDR3 contains 14 residues. CDR1 and CDR2 (germline): LNHDA, SQIVND (reference sequence). CDR3 sequence reads: CASSMGPGGGTQYF.

The J gene is TRBJ2-1, the V gene TRBV15. In germline, CDR1 is LNHNV, CDR2 YYDKDF (reference sequence). This CDR3 spans 15 amino acids. CDR3: CATSKGREVYNEQFF.

The chain employs TRBV4-1 and TRBJ1-1. Germline lookup yields CDR1 MGHRA and CDR2 YSYEKL. This CDR3 region has 13 residues. CDR3 amino acids: CASSHREYTEAFF.

This chain connects TRBV10-3 to TRBJ2-7; TCRdb's D call of TRBD1 is untestable without DNA. This CDR3 contains 16 residues. The germline V gene encodes CDR1 ENHRY and CDR2 SYGVKD. CDR3 amino acids: CAISESQGAFSYEQYF.

The chain links TRBV29-1 to TRBJ2-5; TCRdb indicates TRBD2, and absent DNA this call remains unverified. This CDR3 region has 13 residues. CDR1 is SQVTM, CDR2 ANQGSEA, per germline. The CDR3 loop reads CSGRTVSQETQYF.

The chain links TRBV7-8 to TRBJ2-7; TCRdb calls TRBD1, which cannot be checked without DNA. The CDR3 totals 14 residues. Germline V CDR1 and CDR2: SGHVS, FQNEAQ. CDR3 residues: CASTIPGTTSEQYF.